This T cell receptor beta chain emerged from a study of blood T cell repertoires in COVID-19. The V gene lost 4 bases and the J gene lost 4 bases, with 14 bases spanning the gap. This CDR3 comprises 14 residues. CDR1 is SGHRS and CDR2 is YFSETQ in the germline V gene. Assay used: immunoSEQ multiplex PCR; TCRdb lists only in-frame clones, some missing. Of some 22,000 clones listed, approximately 80% are singletons. The chain combines TRBV5-1 with TRBJ2-5; TRBD1 is a possible D gene (6 bases). Sample: peripheral blood. This clonotype was sampled from a man older than 75 with active or convalescent COVID-19. CDR3 residues: CASSQGGRGETQYF. The CDR3 DNA sequence: TGCGCCAGCAGCCAAGGGGGAAGGGGAGAGACCCAGTACTTC.